This T cell receptor (beta chain) was profiled in a study of blood T cell repertoires in COVID-19. The wider study: Donors in the United States, Italy and Spain gave samples during acute or convalescent COVID-19. Sources were T cells, B-cell-depleted T cells, or PBMCs; the material itself was cDNA or gDNA.

In the authors' workflow: Quantification of nucleated cells was approximated via reference gene primer amplification. Data came from immunoSEQ multiplex PCR; TCRdb stores just in-frame clones and leaves some out. The V and J calls and clone size are taken from that table; D and trimming were inferred from the DNA. The sample lists under 110,000 clones; roughly nine tenths were seen once. The germline V gene has CDR1 SGHTS and CDR2 YDEGEE. CDR3 size: 15 residues. V gave up 4 bases and J gave up 8 bases; unmatched junction bases: 8. Sequences were obtained from peripheral blood. The sequence derives from a man over 45 with acute or convalescent COVID-19. The V gene is TRBV5-8, the J gene TRBJ1-6, with 8 bases lining up with TRBD1. The CDR3: CASSLTGAGDSPLHF. The CDR3 DNA reads TGTGCCAGCAGCCTGACAGGGGCTGGGGATTCACCCCTCCACTTT.